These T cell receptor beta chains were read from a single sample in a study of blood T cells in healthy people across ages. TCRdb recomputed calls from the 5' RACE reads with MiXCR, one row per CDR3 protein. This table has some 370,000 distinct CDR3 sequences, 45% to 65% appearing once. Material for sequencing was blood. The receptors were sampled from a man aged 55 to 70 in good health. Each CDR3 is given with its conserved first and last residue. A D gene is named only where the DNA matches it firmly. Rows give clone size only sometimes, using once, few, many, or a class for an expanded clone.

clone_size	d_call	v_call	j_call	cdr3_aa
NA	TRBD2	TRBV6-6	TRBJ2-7	CASSRGGASGGTYEQYF
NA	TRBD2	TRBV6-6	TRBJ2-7	CASSLGTSGNLNEQYF
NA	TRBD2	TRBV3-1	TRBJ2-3	CASSQDGAGALSTDTQYF
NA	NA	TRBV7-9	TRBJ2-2	CASSLVRGPGELFF
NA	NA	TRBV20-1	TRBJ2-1	CSANTRAGQYSYNEQFF
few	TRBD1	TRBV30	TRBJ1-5	CAWSPDRADQPQHF
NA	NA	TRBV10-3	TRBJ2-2	CAIREEGVNTGELFF
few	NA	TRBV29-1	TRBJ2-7	CSVGHLGLDEQYF
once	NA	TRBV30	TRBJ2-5	CAQVQGNQEIQYF
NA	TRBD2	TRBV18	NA	CASSGLAGEGEQYF
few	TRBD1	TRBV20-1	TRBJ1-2	CSASERTGGGVGYTF
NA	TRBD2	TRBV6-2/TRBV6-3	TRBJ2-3	CASSRRLAINPDTQYF
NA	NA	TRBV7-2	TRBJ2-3	CASSPQVRGIPSTDTQYF
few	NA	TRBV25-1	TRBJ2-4	CASSERGSKNIQYF
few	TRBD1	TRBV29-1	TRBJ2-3	CSVPGTGAGDTQYF
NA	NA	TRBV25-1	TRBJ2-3	CASSESGTLFTDTQYF
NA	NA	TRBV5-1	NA	CASSSGQLETQYF
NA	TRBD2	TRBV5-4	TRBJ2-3	CASKTGTSGTDTQYF
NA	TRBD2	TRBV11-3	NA	CASSPGTSGEQETQYF
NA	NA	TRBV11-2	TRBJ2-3	CASSLGLAVDTQYF
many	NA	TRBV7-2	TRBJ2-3	CASSLVGSTDTQYF
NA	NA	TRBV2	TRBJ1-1	CASSLRYREGEAFF
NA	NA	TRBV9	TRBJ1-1	CASSAHGSTEAFF
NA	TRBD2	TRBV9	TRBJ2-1	CASSPRSGSSYNEQFF
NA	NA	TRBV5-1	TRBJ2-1	CASSLVAGSGDNEQFF
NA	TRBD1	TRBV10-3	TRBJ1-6	CAISRDRDNSPLHF